Listed below are T cell receptor beta chains from one sample, sequenced in a study of cytomegalovirus exposure and HLA in healthy donors. Assay used: immunoSEQ multiplex PCR; TCRdb lists only in-frame clones, some missing. Of around 100,000 clones in the sample, 82% are singletons; the top ten hold 2% to 3%. The sequenced sample was PBMCs. These receptors all come from a woman between 18 and 30 years old in good health and CMV-seronegative. Both conserved end residues are trimmed from each CDR3. Fields, in order: D gene, J gene, CDR3 length, V gene, CDR3 protein. The D gene is left open where the match is weak.

- TRBJ2-2 14 TRBV4-1 ASSQDGGAGTGELF
- TRBJ2-5 11 TRBV5-1 ASTRPGKETQY
TRBD2 TRBJ2-1 12 TRBV14 ASRTSEKGNEQF
- TRBJ2-2 12 TRBV27 ASSWLANTGELF
TRBD2 TRBJ2-7 12 TRBV5-1 ASSWGGSPYEQY
- TRBJ2-2 12 TRBV14 ASSLRPGTGELF
- TRBJ1-2 10 TRBV5-1 ASSLDWAGYT
- TRBJ2-1 14 TRBV28 ASSPPRGSSYNEQF
TRBD2 TRBJ2-5 14 TRBV7-2 ASNVDGRGGGETQY
- TRBJ1-3 14 TRBV30 AWSVIEAPSGNTIY
- TRBJ2-7 12 TRBV18 ASSPPGSSYEQY
TRBD1 TRBJ2-2 12 TRBV15 ATSIDRGGGELF
- TRBJ2-3 11 TRBV5-1 ASSPLSTDTQY
- TRBJ1-1 16 TRBV15 ATSRDPLAGRKNTEAF
- TRBJ1-1 11 TRBV11-3 ASSLVPNTEAF
- TRBJ1-3 12 TRBV19 ASSISSSGNTIY
TRBD1 TRBJ1-1 14 TRBV27 ASSPLDRGVNTEAF
TRBD1 TRBJ1-2 14 TRBV18 ASSPQFRGDDYGYT
- TRBJ1-1 12 TRBV29-1 SVEGGLPNTEAF
- TRBJ2-5 11 TRBV27 ASSLYGQETQY
TRBD2 TRBJ2-5 15 TRBV12-5 ASGLVIAGGFGETQY
TRBD2 TRBJ2-3 12 TRBV29-1 SVELAGGSDTQY
- TRBJ1-4 10 TRBV15 ATRRREEKLF
TRBD1 TRBJ2-7 12 TRBV15 ATSYDRGNYEQY
TRBD1 TRBJ2-2 18 TRBV7-8 ASSLERRSRGLSNTGELF
- TRBJ1-2 12 TRBV6-5 ASSYSRGGYGYT
- TRBJ1-2 8 TRBV20-1 TLVQGGYT
- TRBJ2-2 14 TRBV4-3 ASSQDRLVGDGELF
TRBD1 TRBJ1-2 13 TRBV2 ASRGQLLANYGYT
- TRBJ2-2 14 TRBV11-3 ASSLDWTANTGELF
- TRBJ1-4 12 TRBV2 ASVSQGLAEKLF
TRBD1 TRBJ1-4 12 TRBV19 ASRDRGTEEKLF
- TRBJ2-4 13 TRBV7-8 ASSLAAGAKNIQY
- TRBJ1-1 11 TRBV6-5 ASSMNRDTEAF
- TRBJ1-2 14 TRBV4-3 ASSQEREAQTYGYT
- TRBJ1-3 12 TRBV2 ASIGRGRGNTIY
- TRBJ1-1 11 TRBV10-3 AISRQENTEAF
TRBD2 TRBJ2-1 14 TRBV11-3 ASSLARLAGGNEQF
- TRBJ2-3 17 TRBV6-4 ASSDSLVSLVGGTDTQY
TRBD1 TRBJ1-1 12 TRBV5-6 ASSQGELNTEAF
TRBD1 TRBJ2-5 12 TRBV30 AWSWDSRGETQY
- TRBJ2-1 11 TRBV7-9 ASSLGTTYEQF
- TRBJ1-4 13 TRBV19 ASSITGGPNEKLF
TRBD1 TRBJ1-1 15 TRBV4-3 ASSQGGTAIMNTEAF
TRBD1 TRBJ2-2 15 TRBV13 ASSLTRPDRLAGELF
- TRBJ1-2 14 TRBV30 AWSVLGGGRNYGYT
- TRBJ2-1 13 TRBV7-9 ASSLVSSSYNEQF
- TRBJ2-5 9 TRBV5-1 ASSRQETQY
TRBD1 TRBJ1-5 13 TRBV19 ASSMLKTGGQPQH
- TRBJ2-2 14 TRBV28 ASSPYDRTNTGELF
- TRBJ2-3 13 TRBV6-5 ASSLAGSRTDTQY
TRBD1 TRBJ1-4 15 TRBV28 ASSATGQGATNEKLF
- TRBJ2-5 13 TRBV5-1 ASSLEGTLQETQY
- TRBJ1-1 12 TRBV19 ASSIARLDTEAF
TRBD2 TRBJ2-3 16 TRBV29-1 SVEGLAEATITTDTQY